The 26 T cell receptor beta chains given below trace back to one sample, sequenced in a study of T cells in localized non-small cell lung cancer. This table comes from immunoSEQ multiplex PCR, and its TCRdb copy is limited to in-frame clones, with some not included. Of some 52,000 clones listed, 86% are singletons. This specimen was peripheral blood, taken before any cancer treatment. The receptor source for this set is a male donor older than 55 with stage III squamous cell lung carcinoma.

The rearrangement links TRBV7-7 to TRBJ1-1; D call uncertain. CDR3 length equals 13 residues. Germline V CDR1 and CDR2: SSHAT, FNYEAQ (reference sequence). The ends were cut back, 5 bases at V and 0 bases at J, with 7 bases in the middle. CDR3 sequence (DNA): TGTGCCAGCAGCCGAGACATGAACACTGAAGCTTTCTTT. It encodes CASSRDMNTEAFF. The whole variable domain, filled in from reference TRBV7-7 and TRBJ1-1, reads GAGVSQSPRYKVTKRGQDVTLRCDPISSHATLYWYQQALGQGPEFLTYFNYEAQPDKSGLPSDRFSAERPEGSISTLTIQRTEQRDSAMYRCASSRDMNTEAFFGQGTRLTVV.

The genes are TRBV6-6 and TRBJ2-2; 7 bases match TRBD2. The germline gives CDR1 MNHNY, CDR2 SVGAGI (reference sequence). CDR3 size: 15 residues. V dropped 5 bases and J dropped 4; count of bases not matched to a gene: 7. The CDR3 DNA sequence: TGTGCCAGCAGTCGCCTAGCGGAAGGCACCGGGGAGCTGTTTTTT. Translating it yields CASSRLAEGTGELFF.

This clone appeared once. The V gene is TRBV10-3, the J gene TRBJ1-3, with D uncertain. The CDR3 extends over 16 amino acids. V lost 0 bases, J lost 6 bases, and 15 bases lay in between. In germline, CDR1 is ENHRY, CDR2 SYGVKD. CDR3 nucleotides: TGTGCCATCAGTGAGTCGTCGGGGATCCGTGCAAACACCATATATTTT. Amino acids: CAISESSGIRANTIYF.

This clone was recorded once. The J gene is TRBJ2-5, the V gene TRBV9, with unresolved D. Germline CDR1 reads SGDLS; CDR2 reads YYNGEE. This CDR3 has 15 residues. The germline V and J ends were trimmed by 0 bases and 1 base, with 10 bases remaining between them. The CDR3 DNA reads TGTGCCAGCAGCGTAGGGCTAAACCCCCAAGAGACCCAGTACTTC. Its protein is CASSVGLNPQETQYF.

The rearrangement links TRBV18 to TRBJ1-1, with TRBD1 matching over 7 bases. Losses at the gene ends were 3 bases for V and 0 bases for J; bases not matched to a gene: 10. The CDR3 runs to 17 residues. Germline lookup yields CDR1 KGHSH and CDR2 LQKENI. The CDR3 DNA is TGTGCCAGCTCACCGGTTAGGGCAGGGGGGATGAACACTGAAGCTTTCTTT. The encoded protein is CASSPVRAGGMNTEAFF.

J is TRBJ1-2 and V is TRBV2, with unresolved D. The V and J ends lost 6 bases and 4 bases respectively, with 15 bases between them. The germline gives CDR1 SNHLY, CDR2 FYNNEI. CDR3 length: 14 residues. CDR3 nucleotides: TGTGCCAGCAGCCCCACACGGACGACCTATGGCTACACCTTC. Residues: CASSPTRTTYGYTF. Full variable domain (remainder filled in from reference TRBV2 and TRBJ1-2): EPEVTQTPSHQVTQMGQEVILRCVPISNHLYFYWYRQILGQKVEFLVSFYNNEISEKSEIFDDQFSVERPDGSNFTLKIRSTKLEDSAMYFCASSPTRTTYGYTFGSGTRLTVV.

Comment on this clone: The sample carries other DNA sequences with the same CDR3. This chain's CDR3 is CAISDMTGEAFF. For the CDR3, the DNA is TGTGCCATCAGTGATATGACAGGTGAGGCTTTCTTT. The chain carries TRBV10-3 and TRBJ1-1; tentative D call: TRBD1 (6 bases). Trimming removed 3 bases from V and 11 bases from J, with 13 bases in between. Germline V gene data show CDR1 as ENHRY and CDR2 as SYGVKD. The CDR3 sequence is 12 residues long.

The rearrangement uses TRBV5-1 and TRBJ2-3; D is ambiguous. Germline assignment: CDR1 SGHRS and CDR2 YFSETQ. The CDR3 loop spans 12 amino acids. V shed 2 bases and J shed 4 bases, with 5 bases lying between them. The CDR3, as DNA: TGCGCCAGCAGCTTTGACGCAGATACGCAGTATTTT. Translated, it gives CASSFDADTQYF. Based on the CDR3 plus reference TRBV5-1 and TRBJ2-3, the full variable domain is KAGVTQTPRYLIKTRGQQVTLSCSPISGHRSVSWYQQTPGQGLQFLFEYFSETQRNKGNFPGRFSGRQFSNSRSEMNVSTLELGDSALYLCASSFDADTQYFGPGTRLTVL.

The chain recombines TRBV2 with TRBJ1-5; D not resolved. Germline CDR1 and CDR2: SNHLY and FYNNEI. CDR3 size: 14 residues. The V and J ends lost 6 bases and 4 bases respectively, with 13 bases between them. The CDR3 here is CASRGTNINQPQHF. As DNA, the CDR3 is TGTGCCAGCAGGGGAACAAATATTAATCAGCCCCAGCATTTT.

This chain joins TRBV19 and TRBJ2-5; 8 bases line up with TRBD2. J gave up 5 bases and V 1 base, and 0 bases lay outside the gene matches. Germline CDR1 reads LNHDA; CDR2 reads SQIVND (reference sequence). The CDR3 is 13 amino acids. The CDR3 DNA follows: TGTGCCAGTAGTATAGGCGGGAGGGAGACCCAGTACTTC. This codes for CASSIGGRETQYF.

The chain has TRBV14 and TRBJ2-1, with a tentative D call TRBD2 (6 bases). CDR1 and CDR2 from the germline V gene are SGHDN and FVKESK. V was clipped by 1 base and J by 1 base, with 11 bases between them. The CDR3 length is 16 residues. CDR3 bases: TGTGCCAGCAGCCAAGTGCGGGGCCCGTCCTACAATGAGCAGTTCTTC. It yields the protein CASSQVRGPSYNEQFF. Looking up the rest from reference TRBV14 and TRBJ2-1 gives the full variable domain: EAGVTQFPSHSVIEKGQTVTLRCDPISGHDNLYWYRRVMGKEIKFLLHFVKESKQDESGMPNNRFLAERTGGTYSTLKVQPAELEDSGVYFCASSQVRGPSYNEQFFGPGTRLTVL.

This clone was recorded once. The rearrangement joins TRBV16 to TRBJ1-2; 9 bases agree with TRBD1. Germline lookup yields CDR1 KGHSY and CDR2 FQNENV. CDR3 length equals 15 residues. V lost 4 bases, J lost 7 bases, and 10 bases stayed unmatched. CDR3 loop: CASSLLGQGVGGYTF. CDR3 bases: TGTGCCAGCAGCCTCCTGGGACAGGGTGTCGGTGGCTACACCTTC.

V usage is TRBV7-3 and J usage is TRBJ1-1; possibly TRBD1 for D (6 bases). V was pared by 6 bases and J by 4 bases, with 15 bases between. This CDR3 region has 14 residues. Germline CDR1 and CDR2: SGHTA and FQGTGA. The CDR3 protein is CASREDRRGTEAFF. Written as DNA, the CDR3 is TGTGCCAGCAGGGAAGACAGGCGGGGCACTGAAGCTTTCTTT.

J is TRBJ1-5 and V is TRBV19, with D uncertain. V was pared by 1 base and J by 7 bases, with 17 bases between. This CDR3 is built from 16 residues. Germline CDR1 reads LNHDA; CDR2 reads SQIVND (reference sequence). Here the CDR3 reads CASSIGGFLVGQPQHF. In DNA, the CDR3 is TGTGCCAGTAGTATAGGCGGCTTCCTGGTGGGGCAGCCCCAGCATTTT.

The CDR3 nucleotides read TGTGCCAGCAGCCAAGATCCGGCAGGGGTGCGTGAAAAACTGTTTTTT. It translates to CASSQDPAGVREKLFF. V is TRBV14 and J is TRBJ1-4; perhaps TRBD1 as D (6 bases). The CDR3 is made up of 16 amino acids. Germline V lookup: CDR1 SGHDN, CDR2 FVKESK. The V end lost 0 bases, the J end lost 7 bases, and 15 bases lay between the germline ends.

This clone was found a few times. V and J are TRBV13 and TRBJ1-2; 12 bases align to TRBD1. Germline values: CDR1 PRHDT, CDR2 FYEKMQ (reference sequence). The CDR3 sequence is 17 residues long. V gave up 4 bases and J gave up 0 bases; unmatched junction bases: 6. CDR3 coding DNA: TGTGCCAGCAGCTCCCAGGGACAGGGGGCTCCTAACTATGGCTACACCTTC. It specifies CASSSQGQGAPNYGYTF.

V gene TRBV7-3 combines with J gene TRBJ1-2; 8 nucleotides match TRBD1. CDR1 and CDR2 (germline): SGHTA, FQGTGA. The V segment lost 1 base and the J segment 9 bases; nucleotides outside the gene matches: 4. CDR3 size: 13 residues. This chain's CDR3 is CASSLRTGRRYTF. CDR3 nucleotide sequence: TGTGCCAGCAGCTTAAGGACAGGGAGGCGCTACACCTTC. The variable domain in full, with the rest retrieved from reference TRBV7-3 and TRBJ1-2, is GAGVSQTPSNKVTEKGKYVELRCDPISGHTALYWYRQSLGQGPEFLIYFQGTGAADDSGLPNDRFFAVRPEGSVSTLKIQRTERGDSAVYLCASSLRTGRRYTFGSGTRLTVV.

The V and J genes are TRBV7-8 and TRBJ1-2; possible D gene TRBD1, 6 bases. Looked up from germline, CDR1 is SGHVS and CDR2 is FQNEAQ. This CDR3 has 16 amino acids. V lost 4 bases and J lost 8, with 23 bases in between. The CDR3 DNA reads TGTGCCAGCAGCTCCCGGGGGGGGGCGCAAGGAGGCGGCTACACCTTC. Amino acid sequence: CASSSRGGAQGGGYTF.

This clone has more than one count but fewer than ten. V usage is TRBV12-5 and J usage is TRBJ1-1; D gene uncertain. The germline CDR1 and CDR2 sequences are LGHNT and FRNRAP. V was trimmed by 4 bases and J by 1 base, leaving 10 bases between them. The CDR3 extends over 14 amino acids. The CDR3 is CASGSAPGNTEAFF. CDR3 DNA: TGTGCTAGTGGTTCCGCCCCAGGGAACACTGAAGCTTTCTTT.

This clone occurred once. The chain is built from TRBV2 and TRBJ2-3, with D perhaps TRBD1 (6 bases). Germline V gives CDR1 SNHLY, CDR2 FYNNEI. The CDR3 consists of 15 residues. The germline V and J ends were trimmed by 1 base and 2 bases, with 10 bases remaining between them. CDR3 DNA sequence: TGTGCCAGCAGTGAAGTGGACAGAATCACAGATACGCAGTATTTT. Translated: CASSEVDRITDTQYF.

The rearrangement joins TRBV5-4 to TRBJ2-2; D is undetermined. The length of the CDR3 is 13 residues. From germline, CDR1 is SGHNT and CDR2 YYREEE (reference sequence). V was cut by 0 bases and J by 7 bases, with 7 bases left in between. In nucleotides, the CDR3 is TGTGCCAGCAGCTTGGACCATTACGGGGAGCTGTTTTTT. It is translated as CASSLDHYGELFF.

V and J are TRBV6-1 and TRBJ1-3; D uncertain. Trimming shortened V by 9 bases and J by 0 bases, and 15 bases separated the two germline ends. Germline CDR1 reads MNHNS; CDR2 reads SASEGT. This CDR3 comprises 15 residues. CDR3 residues: CASEKPFHSGNTIYF. In nucleotides, the CDR3 is TGTGCCAGTGAAAAGCCTTTCCACTCTGGAAACACCATATATTTT.

The chain combines TRBV29-1 with TRBJ2-6, with D unclear. V lost 3 bases and J lost 1, with 19 bases in between. The CDR3 is 18 residues long. Germline loops: CDR1 SQVTM, CDR2 ANQGSEA. The CDR3 here is CSVDLRQAPESGANVLTF. The DNA for the CDR3 is TGCAGCGTTGACCTAAGGCAGGCGCCTGAATCTGGGGCCAACGTCCTGACTTTC.

The chain links TRBV5-4 to TRBJ1-2; 9 bases fit TRBD1. V lost 4 bases and J lost 3; bases outside the gene matches: 4. The CDR3 totals 14 residues. The germline V gene encodes CDR1 SGHNT and CDR2 YYREEE (reference sequence). The CDR3 region is CASSARDRDYGYTF. The CDR3 nucleotides are TGTGCCAGCAGCGCCCGGGACAGGGACTATGGCTACACCTTC. Filled out from reference TRBV5-4 and TRBJ1-2, the complete variable domain reads ETGVTQSPTHLIKTRGQQVTLRCSSQSGHNTVSWYQQALGQGPQFIFQYYREEENGRGNFPPRFSGLQFPNYSSELNVNALELDDSALYLCASSARDRDYGYTFGSGTRLTVV.

The rearrangement links TRBV29-1 to TRBJ1-1, with D perhaps matching TRBD1 (6 bases). Germline loops: CDR1 SQVTM, CDR2 ANQGSEA. The CDR3 contains 16 residues. V gave up 4 bases and J gave up 1 base, with 19 bases separating them. The CDR3 here is CSVVGVLAGANTEAFF. CDR3 nucleotide sequence: TGCAGCGTTGTGGGGGTTTTGGCAGGGGCGAACACTGAAGCTTTCTTT. The variable domain in full, completed from reference TRBV29-1 and TRBJ1-1, reads SAVISQKPSRDICQRGTSLTIQCQVDSQVTMMFWYRQQPGQSLTLIATANQGSEATYESGFVIDKFPISRPNLTFSTLTVSNMSPEDSSIYLCSVVGVLAGANTEAFFGQGTRLTVV.

The chain uses TRBV5-5 and TRBJ1-1; 7 nucleotides match TRBD1. The CDR3 runs 13 residues. In germline, CDR1 is SGHKS, CDR2 YYEKEE (reference sequence). V lost 3 bases to trimming and J lost 5 bases; unmatched junction nucleotides: 4. The CDR3 DNA sequence: TGTGCCAGCAGCTCATGGGGACAGACTGAAGCTTTCTTT. Protein sequence: CASSSWGQTEAFF. The full variable domain, with the rest looked up from reference TRBV5-5 and TRBJ1-1, is DAGVTQSPTHLIKTRGQQVTLRCSPISGHKSVSWYQQVLGQGPQFIFQYYEKEERGRGNFPDRFSARQFPNYSSELNVNALLLGDSALYLCASSSWGQTEAFFGQGTRLTVV.